A single sample gave rise to the 2 T cell receptor beta chains below, sequenced in a study of T-cell reconstitution after alpha-beta-depleted transplantation in children. Construction of the TCRbeta library involved unique molecular identifiers. Using its own MiXCR run on the PCR reads, TCRdb lists one record per CDR3 protein. Of 450,000 to 600,000 distinct CDR3 sequences in the sample, about 11% were seen once. The sequences come from PBMCs, collected before TCRalphabeta/CD19-depleted stem cell transplant. Receptors originate from a child aged 2-9 years with inherited bone marrow failure, due to receive a stem cell transplant.

This clonotype occurred many times. The V call is TRBV5-1, the J call TRBJ2-3; no reliable D call. Germline assignment: CDR1 SGHRS and CDR2 YFSETQ. This CDR3 is 14 amino acids long. V dropped 2 bases and J dropped 4 bases, with 11 bases sitting between them. The CDR3 DNA sequence: TGCGCCAGCAGCTTCAGGTGGGTCGCAGATACGCAGTATTTT. It specifies CASSFRWVADTQYF.

This clonotype was picked up many times. V usage is TRBV28 and J usage is TRBJ2-3; 9 bases line up with TRBD2. The CDR3 totals 17 residues. Germline loops: CDR1 MDHEN, CDR2 SYDVKM. Unmatched junction bases numbered 9, after V lost 3 bases and J lost 2 bases. The CDR3 is CASSLELAGPPTDTQYF. CDR3 DNA: TGTGCCAGCAGTTTGGAGCTAGCGGGACCCCCCACAGATACGCAGTATTTT. The variable domain in full, completed from reference TRBV28 and TRBJ2-3, reads DVKVTQSSRYLVKRTGEKVFLECVQDMDHENMFWYRQDPGLGLRLIYFSYDVKMKEKGDIPEGYSVSREKKERFSLILESASTNQTSMYLCASSLELAGPPTDTQYFGPGTRLTVL.